This record covers a single TCR beta chain. Its target is unknown. The data were obtained in a study of monozygotic twins with inflammatory bowel disease. The CDR3 sequence is 16 residues long. The germline CDR1 and CDR2 sequences are MNHNS and SASEGT. Following a re-call of the 5' RACE reads, TCRdb has one entry per CDR3 protein and lacks DNA. The data include about 210,000 distinct CDR3 sequences; the top ten clones carry roughly 7.1%. Study outcomes and limitations: The authors could not tell different T cell subtypes apart. Concordant and discordant twins showed no difference in repertoire similarity, possibly from limited power.

The specimen was blood. The chain couples TRBV6-1 to TRBJ1-2; TCRdb picks TRBD1, but there is no DNA to check that call. The TCR comes from a human donor with ulcerative colitis or Crohn's disease, or a healthy co-twin of an affected twin (not recorded which). CDR3 sequence: CASSEGQRTLLGGYTF.